These 11 T cell receptor beta chains were all obtained from the same sample, sequenced in a study of cytomegalovirus exposure and HLA in healthy donors. The PCR ran on 60 Vbeta and 13 Jbeta primers. Measured with immunoSEQ multiplex PCR; TCRdb has only the in-frame clones, and not every one. Of some 180,000 clones in the sample, around 85% are singletons; the top ten hold about 2.5%. The sample consisted of PBMCs. These receptors originate from a male donor in good health and CMV-seronegative.

The genes are TRBV2 and TRBJ1-2; possibly TRBD1 for D (5 bases). This CDR3 is 19 amino acids long. Trimming left V 7 bases short and J 1 base short, with 28 bases between. Germline V lookup: CDR1 SNHLY, CDR2 FYNNEI. The CDR3, as DNA: TGTGCCAGCAAAGAGGGGTTATTTAACGGGGGGGGACTTAACTATGGCTACACCTTC. Amino acid sequence: CASKEGLFNGGGLNYGYTF.

The table lists this clone with a few counts. This chain joins TRBV18 and TRBJ2-6, with D possibly TRBD1 on 6 matching bases. The CDR3 has 17 residues. Germline values: CDR1 KGHSH, CDR2 LQKENI. Trimming removed 3 bases at V and 0 bases at J, with 12 bases between. CDR3 sequence: CASSPNSQGSGANVLTF. CDR3 sequence (DNA): TGTGCCAGCTCACCCAACTCACAGGGCTCTGGGGCCAACGTCCTGACTTTC.

The chain is built from TRBV27 and TRBJ2-5, with 8 bases aligning to TRBD2. Germline-derived CDR1 and CDR2 are MNHEY and SMNVEV (reference sequence). The V gene end was trimmed by 1 base and the J gene end by 5 bases; junction bases not matched to a gene: 12. The CDR3 length is 17 residues. The CDR3 DNA reads TGTGCCAGCAGTTTATTCGCTAGCGGGTTAGGGTCGGAGACCCAGTACTTC. Protein sequence: CASSLFASGLGSETQYF.

The chain combines TRBV10-2 with TRBJ2-3; D perhaps matches TRBD2 (7 bases). CDR3 length: 14 amino acids. Germline V gene data show CDR1 as WSHSY and CDR2 as SAAADI. Trimming pared 7 bases from V and 4 bases from J, leaving 15 bases between. CDR3 sequence: CASNGGPWADTQYF. The DNA for the CDR3 is TGCGCCAGCAACGGGGGGCCCTGGGCAGATACGCAGTATTTT.

The rearrangement uses TRBV5-6 and TRBJ1-4; no reliable D call. With 4 bases removed from V and 8 bases from J, the gap between germline ends came to 21 bases. Germline V gene data show CDR1 as SGHDT and CDR2 as YYEEEE. The CDR3 is 16 amino acids. This chain's CDR3 is CASSPFARENREKLFF. CDR3 DNA: TGTGCCAGCAGCCCATTTGCGAGAGAAAACCGCGAAAAACTGTTTTTT.

The chain has TRBV5-4 and TRBJ1-6, with D perhaps TRBD1 (5 bases). Trimming pared 0 bases from V and 6 bases from J, leaving 10 bases between. Germline-derived CDR1 and CDR2 are SGHNT and YYREEE (reference sequence). The CDR3 sequence is 15 residues long. CDR3 sequence (DNA): TGTGCCAGCAGCTTGGATTTCCAGGGTAATTCACCCCTCCACTTT. Encoded protein: CASSLDFQGNSPLHF.

The chain joins TRBV10-1 to TRBJ1-1, with D possibly TRBD1 on 6 matching bases. The V and J ends lost 5 bases and 4 bases respectively, with 17 bases between them. Germline V CDR1 and CDR2: WNHNN, SYGVQD (reference sequence). This CDR3 has 15 amino acids. Here the CDR3 DNA reads TGCGCCAGCAGTCCCGGGACACCTGGGGCCACTGAAGCTTTCTTT. It translates to CASSPGTPGATEAFF.

Worth noting for this clone: Other nucleotide sequences in the sample specify the same CDR3. The chain joins TRBV7-6 to TRBJ1-1; 9 bases align to TRBD1. V lost 3 bases and J lost 4; bases outside the gene matches: 0. Germline lookup yields CDR1 SGHVS and CDR2 FNYEAQ. This CDR3 comprises 13 residues. CDR3 amino acids: CASSLGQGTEAFF. CDR3 sequence (DNA): TGTGCCAGCAGCTTGGGACAGGGCACTGAAGCTTTCTTT.

The chain couples TRBV11-2 to TRBJ1-4; 7 nucleotides line up with TRBD1. V lost 5 bases to trimming and J lost 8 bases; unmatched junction nucleotides: 8. The CDR3 length is 14 residues. Germline CDR1 is SGHAT and CDR2 is FQNNGV. The CDR3 spells CASSQEQGQEKLFF. Written as DNA, the CDR3 is TGTGCCAGCAGCCAGGAACAGGGGCAAGAAAAACTGTTTTTT.

The rearrangement uses TRBV5-6 and TRBJ2-5, with D possibly being TRBD1 (6 bases). This CDR3 is 14 amino acids long. V was cut by 2 bases and J by 2 bases, with 10 bases left in between. Per germline, CDR1 SGHDT and CDR2 YYEEEE. The CDR3 coding sequence is TGTGCCAGCAGCTTCAGCAGGGGACAAGAGACCCAGTACTTC. It encodes CASSFSRGQETQYF.

The CDR3 loop is CASSQSRTGLGVEQYF. The CDR3 coding sequence is TGCGCCAGCAGTCAATCCCGGACAGGGCTAGGTGTCGAGCAGTACTTC. The chain combines TRBV23-1 with TRBJ2-7; 8 bases align to TRBD1. TRBV23-1 is an open reading frame whose function is uncertain. There are 16 residues in the CDR3. The ends lost 0 bases at V and 6 bases at J; junction bases unmatched: 10.